Each of the 3 T cell receptor beta chains below was sequenced from the same sample in a study of lymphopenia after photon versus proton radiotherapy. The protocol was immunoSEQ multiplex PCR, while the TCRdb copy is restricted to in-frame clones and leaves out a portion. This sample carries about 50,000 clones, more than 85% of them seen once, and the ten largest clones take about a sixth. The sequences come from peripheral blood, collected from a patient treated with photon-based radiotherapy. These receptors all stem from a woman in her 40s with cholangiocarcinoma.

The CDR3 here is CASGLDFTEDTQYF. The CDR3 coding sequence is TGTGCTAGTGGTTTGGATTTTACAGAAGATACGCAGTATTTT. This sequence joins TRBV12-5 and TRBJ2-3; D call uncertain. Trimming cost V 1 base and J 5 bases, with 10 bases left between them. CDR1 LGHNT and CDR2 FRNRAP come from the germline V gene. The CDR3 runs 14 residues. The full variable domain, rest sourced from reference TRBV12-5 and TRBJ2-3, is DARVTQTPRHKVTEMGQEVTMRCQPILGHNTVFWYRQTMMQGLELLAYFRNRAPLDDSGMPKDRFSAEMPDATLATLKIQPSEPRDSAVYFCASGLDFTEDTQYFGPGTRLTVL.

This clone was seen a handful of times. The chain has TRBV19 and TRBJ1-5; tentatively, D is TRBD1 (6 bases). V gave up 0 bases and J gave up 7 bases, with 10 bases separating them. The CDR3 runs to 14 residues. Per germline, CDR1 LNHDA and CDR2 SQIVND (reference sequence). CDR3 protein: CASSIDSGGQPQHF. The CDR3 DNA follows: TGTGCCAGTAGTATAGATTCGGGGGGCCAGCCCCAGCATTTT.

The V and J genes are TRBV30 and TRBJ2-7; TRBD1 might be the D (6 bases). This CDR3 is 13 amino acids long. V was cut by 0 bases and J by 2 bases, with 8 bases left in between. Germline V gives CDR1 GTSNPN, CDR2 SVGIG (reference sequence). Written as DNA, the CDR3 is TGTGCCTGGAGTGTAGGACAGACCTACGAGCAGTACTTC. Translation gives CAWSVGQTYEQYF.